A selection of T cell receptor beta chains follows, all from one sample in a study of CD8 T cells in ankylosing spondylitis. TCRdb recomputed calls from the 5' RACE reads with MiXCR, one row per CDR3 protein. The sample has roughly 220,000 distinct CDR3 sequences; over 9.5% are singletons. The specimen sequenced was blood, either unsorted or a sorted T cell fraction (not recorded which). These receptors were taken from a male donor with ankylosing spondylitis or in good health (not recorded which). The CDR3 runs from the conserved cysteine through the conserved F or W. Fields, in order: J gene, clone size, D gene, V gene, CDR3 DNA, CDR3 protein. A D gene is named only where the DNA matches it firmly. Only some rows state a clone size, as once, few, many or a class for expanded clones.

TRBJ2-1 many - TRBV20-1 TGCAGTGCTGTAGCTGCCGGGGAGATACAGTTCTTC CSAVAAGEIQFF
TRBJ2-7 many TRBD2 TRBV18 TGTGCCAGCTCACCGTCTAGCGGGCTCTCAGGGGAGCAGTACTTC CASSPSSGLSGEQYF
TRBJ1-5 - - TRBV30 TGTGCCTGGAGTGTTTCTCGAGGGGAAAATAGCAATCAGCCCCAGCATTTT CAWSVSRGENSNQPQHF
TRBJ2-1 - - TRBV18 TGTGCCAGCTCCCAATACTCCAACAACGACTACAATGAGCAGTTCTTC CASSQYSNNDYNEQFF
TRBJ2-1 many TRBD2 TRBV4-2 TGTGCCAGCAGTCCCAGGCGCGGGGGGTATGATGAGCAGTTCTTC CASSPRRGGYDEQFF
TRBJ2-6 - - TRBV7-3 TGTGCCAGCAGGTCCGGCACCACCTCTGGGGCCAACGTCCTGACTTTC CASRSGTTSGANVLTF
TRBJ2-3 many TRBD1 TRBV7-8 TGTGCCAGCAGCTTACTTGGACAGGGTTACGATACGCAGTATTTT CASSLLGQGYDTQYF
TRBJ1-5 many - TRBV15 TGTGCCACCAGCAGGCTTCCCTTGGGGCAGTATCAGCCCCAGCATTTT CATSRLPLGQYQPQHF
TRBJ2-7 - - TRBV6-2/TRBV6-3 TGTGCCAGCAGTTCCCGTCCAGACAGGAGAAGCTCCTACGAGCAGTACTTC CASSSRPDRRSSYEQYF
TRBJ1-1 few - TRBV12-3/TRBV12-4 TGTGCCAGCAGTTTGACCTCCGGAGGCACTGAAGCTTTCTTT CASSLTSGGTEAFF
TRBJ2-1 - - TRBV7-9 TGTGCCAGCAATCAAGGACAGACCTACAATGAGCAGTTCTTC CASNQGQTYNEQFF
TRBJ1-1 many - TRBV5-1 TGCGCCAGCAGCCCGGAACCGGGACGGCAAAACACTGAAGCTTTCTTT CASSPEPGRQNTEAFF